These T cell receptor beta chains were read from a single sample in a study of blood T cell repertoires in COVID-19. Sequencing used immunoSEQ multiplex PCR; TCRdb keeps in-frame clones, though not all of them. The sample lists fewer than 150,000 clones, about four fifths occurring once. Sequencing used PBMCs or T cells enriched from blood (not recorded which). The receptors here all came from a young man who had recovered from COVID-19. Both conserved end residues are part of each CDR3. A D gene is named only where the DNA matches it firmly. Part of the rows lack a size; the others show once, few, many or a class for expanded clones.

V gene,clone size,D gene,J gene,CDR3 protein,CDR3 DNA
TRBV15,-,TRBD1,TRBJ1-4,CATSREGTGAYEKLFF,TGTGCCACCAGCAGAGAAGGAACAGGGGCGTATGAAAAACTGTTTTTT
TRBV2,-,TRBD1,TRBJ1-4,CASSKTPPGQGVEKLFF,TGTGCCAGCAGCAAAACCCCCCCGGGACAGGGGGTAGAAAAACTGTTTTTT
TRBV5-5,-,TRBD2,TRBJ2-5,CASSQLAGGQETQYF,TGTGCCAGCAGCCAGCTAGCGGGGGGACAAGAGACCCAGTACTTC
TRBV6-1,-,TRBD1,TRBJ1-1,CASSEATRGRGTEAFF,TGTGCCAGCAGTGAGGCTACCAGGGGGCGCGGCACTGAAGCTTTCTTT
TRBV30,-,-,TRBJ1-4,CAWSGSGREGEKLFF,TGTGCCTGGAGTGGATCCGGCAGGGAGGGTGAAAAACTGTTTTTT
TRBV19,-,TRBD1,TRBJ1-3,CASSVRGQGNTIYF,TGTGCCAGTAGTGTCCGGGGACAGGGGAACACCATATATTTT
TRBV9,-,-,TRBJ1-1,CASSVQGTVDTEAFF,TGTGCCAGCAGCGTGCAGGGGACCGTCGACACTGAAGCTTTCTTT
TRBV19,-,TRBD1,TRBJ1-6,CASSIGDRGPYSPLHF,TGTGCCAGTAGTATCGGGGACAGGGGGCCTTATTCACCCCTCCACTTT
TRBV25-1,once,-,TRBJ1-4,CASNRGSTNEKLFF,TGTGCCAGTAACCGGGGTTCAACTAATGAAAAACTGTTTTTT
TRBV5-6,-,-,TRBJ2-1,CASSPGTPGNEQFF,TGTGCCAGCAGCCCAGGGACTCCGGGGAATGAGCAGTTCTTC
TRBV7-6,-,-,TRBJ2-2,CASSLLRQGGTGELFF,TGTGCCAGCAGCTTATTGAGGCAGGGGGGCACCGGGGAGCTGTTTTTT
TRBV7-9,-,-,TRBJ1-1,CASSQGQLNTEAFF,TGTGCCAGCAGCCAAGGACAGCTGAACACTGAAGCTTTCTTT
TRBV29-1,-,-,TRBJ1-5,CSVEGQGDQPQHF,TGCAGCGTTGAAGGACAAGGCGATCAGCCCCAGCATTTT
TRBV18,-,-,TRBJ1-2,CASSLDGNYGYTF,TGTGCCAGCTCCCTAGACGGAAACTATGGCTACACCTTC
TRBV19,-,TRBD1,TRBJ2-1,CASSERDRAHEQFF,TGTGCCAGTAGCGAGCGGGACAGGGCCCATGAGCAGTTCTTC
TRBV5-4,-,-,TRBJ2-1,CASTLDSRNEQFF,TGTGCCAGCACCTTGGACTCCCGCAATGAGCAGTTCTTC
TRBV2,-,TRBD2,TRBJ2-7,CASSWLAGEGEQYF,TGTGCCAGCAGTTGGCTAGCGGGAGAGGGCGAGCAGTACTTC
TRBV15,-,TRBD1,TRBJ1-5,CATSRRTGDGQPQHF,TGTGCCACCAGCAGAAGGACAGGGGATGGGCAGCCCCAGCATTTT
TRBV6-5,-,TRBD1,TRBJ1-1,CASSRGQGAEAFF,TGTGCCAGCAGTAGGGGACAGGGGGCTGAAGCTTTCTTT
TRBV11-2,-,TRBD1,TRBJ2-1,CASSYPTGGSYNEQFF,TGTGCCAGCAGCTACCCGACAGGGGGCTCCTACAATGAGCAGTTCTTC
TRBV2,-,-,TRBJ2-1,CASSRNEQFF,TGTGCCAGCAGCCGGAATGAGCAGTTCTTC
TRBV10-3,-,TRBD2,TRBJ2-1,CASTSGGGDNEQFF,TGTGCCTCAACTAGCGGGGGCGGAGACAATGAGCAGTTCTTC
TRBV19,-,-,TRBJ2-1,CASSTYLVNEQFF,TGTGCCAGTAGTACCTATCTAGTAAATGAGCAGTTCTTC
TRBV12-5,-,-,TRBJ2-3,CASGSGRGGKSSDTQYF,TGTGCTAGTGGTTCAGGGAGGGGGGGGAAGTCTAGCGATACGCAGTATTTT
TRBV4-1,-,TRBD1,TRBJ1-2,CASSQWAGGNYGYTF,TGCGCCAGCAGCCAGTGGGCAGGGGGGAACTATGGCTACACCTTC
TRBV6-5,-,-,TRBJ1-6,CASREDSPLHF,TGTGCCAGCAGGGAGGATTCACCCCTCCACTTT
TRBV5-6,-,-,TRBJ2-1,CASSLQGRNTFF,TGTGCCAGCAGTTTACAGGGCAGGAATACGTTCTTC
TRBV30,few,-,TRBJ2-2,CAWSATKDGELFF,TGTGCCTGGAGTGCAACTAAGGACGGGGAGCTGTTTTTT
TRBV5-1,-,TRBD1,TRBJ2-7,CASSFGTGVSERGSHSQQYF,TGCGCCAGCAGCTTCGGGACAGGGGTTTCCGAAAGGGGTTCTCACTCCCAGCAGTACTTC
TRBV7-9,-,-,TRBJ2-3,CASSPSTTSDDTQYF,TGTGCCAGCAGCCCCTCGACTACCTCTGATGATACGCAGTATTTT
TRBV24-1,-,TRBD2,TRBJ2-3,CATQTSVNTQYF,TGTGCCACCCAGACTAGCGTGAATACGCAGTATTTT
TRBV7-3,-,TRBD1,TRBJ1-1,CASSSTDRASEAFF,TGTGCCAGCAGCTCGACAGACAGGGCGTCTGAAGCTTTCTTT
TRBV19,once,-,TRBJ1-6,CASRVDSNSPLHF,TGTGCCAGTAGAGTAGACAGTAATTCACCCCTCCACTTT
TRBV29-1,-,TRBD1,TRBJ1-2,CSVVMTGGFGYTF,TGCAGCGTTGTGATGACAGGGGGTTTTGGCTACACCTTC
TRBV2,-,-,TRBJ1-5,CASSGSGGQPQHF,TGTGCCAGCAGTGGAAGTGGGGGGCAGCCCCAGCATTTT
TRBV29-1,-,TRBD2,TRBJ2-1,CSVRGVSYNEQFF,TGCAGCGTACGGGGGGTGTCCTACAATGAGCAGTTCTTC
TRBV5-1,-,-,TRBJ2-5,CASSLGAPGETQYF,TGCGCCAGCAGCTTGGGAGCCCCGGGGGAGACCCAGTACTTC
TRBV5-4,-,-,TRBJ1-4,CASSSGLGTNEKLFF,TGTGCCAGCAGCTCCGGGCTGGGGACAAATGAAAAACTGTTTTTT